The 28 T cell receptor beta chains presented below share a single source sample, sequenced in a study of blood T cells in healthy people across ages. Together with a sample-barcoded 5' primer, a J-beta primer mix was included in a second PCR lasting roughly 6 to 12 cycles. Each CDR3 protein is one row after TCRdb ran MiXCR on the 5' RACE reads. The table includes about 500,000 distinct CDR3 sequences, less than 25% detected once. This sample also appeared in a second study, on T cells of mothers and their children.

The sample consisted of blood. The receptors derive from a boy between 10 and 17 years old in good health.

Concerning this clonotype: The germline gene is not matched at one end of the junction; a read error may be the cause. The genes are TRBV27 and TRBJ2-2, with 14 bases aligning to TRBD2. Germline V lookup: CDR1 MNHEY, CDR2 SMNVEV (reference sequence). The CDR3 loop spans 18 amino acids. CDR3 DNA sequence: TGTGCCAGCAGTTTCAGACTAGCGGGAGGGGTGGGCACCGGGGAGCGGTTTTTT. This encodes CASSFRLAGGVGTGERFF.

This chain connects TRBV5-1 to TRBJ2-5, with 8 nucleotides matching TRBD1. The closer fit of TRBJ2-7 to the DNA end suggests the J call may be wrong. Germline V gives CDR1 SGHRS, CDR2 YFSETQ. This CDR3 has 15 residues. In DNA, the CDR3 is TGCGCCAGCAGCCCGATGGGGACAGGTTTGAACGAGCAGTACTTC. Translation gives CASSPMGTGLNEQYF.

This clonotype was picked up a small number of times. The rearrangement links TRBV12-3 or TRBV12-4 to TRBJ1-5; 8 bases are shared with TRBD1. The CDR3 covers 16 residues. Trimming at V came to 6 bases and at J to 6 bases, leaving 13 bases not matched to a gene. CDR3 coding DNA: TGTGCCAGCAGCCCGAGCCTGACAGGGGAAGGTCAGCCCCAGCATTTT. This codes for CASSPSLTGEGQPQHF.

This clonotype has more than one count but fewer than ten. The V call is TRBV7-2, the J call TRBJ1-1; D remains unclear. Trimming took off 5 bases at V and 0 bases at J, with 10 bases between the two ends. This CDR3 region has 14 residues. Germline CDR1 is SGHTA and CDR2 is FQGNSA. CDR3 nucleotide sequence: TGTGCCAGCAGCCCTTATGCGATGAACACTGAAGCTTTCTTT. Protein product: CASSPYAMNTEAFF.

The chain links TRBV5-5 to TRBJ2-7; tentatively, D is TRBD1 (5 bases). CDR1 and CDR2 from the germline V gene are SGHKS and YYEKEE (reference sequence). V was pared by 2 bases and J by 5 bases, with 11 bases between. The CDR3 has 13 amino acids. Here the CDR3 reads CASSLGVFDEQYF. The CDR3, as DNA: TGTGCCAGCAGCTTAGGGGTATTCGACGAGCAGTACTTC.

The sample holds a few counts of this clonotype. CDR3 region: CSVPDGGRVYNEQFF. The CDR3, as DNA: TGCAGCGTCCCCGACGGCGGGAGGGTCTACAATGAGCAGTTCTTC. The chain links TRBV29-1 to TRBJ2-1; 9 bases agree with TRBD2. Germline values: CDR1 SQVTM, CDR2 ANQGSEA. This CDR3 comprises 15 residues. Trimming took 6 bases from V and 3 from J; bases not matched to a gene: 9.

The gene calls are TRBV7-2 and TRBJ2-3; TRBD1 matches at 10 bases. The CDR3 contains 19 residues. In germline, CDR1 is SGHTA, CDR2 FQGNSA. J lost 4 bases, V lost 1 base, and 14 bases had no gene match. CDR3 sequence reads: CASSLGLRGTGAWSDTQYF. Here the CDR3 DNA reads TGTGCCAGCAGCTTAGGTCTGAGGGGGACAGGGGCATGGTCAGATACGCAGTATTTT.

The rearrangement joins TRBV19 to TRBJ2-4; 7 nucleotides align to TRBD1. Germline V gives CDR1 LNHDA, CDR2 SQIVND (reference sequence). V shed 9 bases, J shed 0 bases, and the junction held 2 bases outside the gene matches. This CDR3 is 13 amino acids long. This CDR3 is CASGDRAKNIQYF. The CDR3 bases are TGTGCCAGCGGGGACAGAGCCAAAAACATTCAGTACTTC. The full variable domain, its missing parts supplied by reference TRBV19 and TRBJ2-4, is DGGITQSPKYLFRKEGQNVTLSCEQNLNHDAMYWYRQDPGQGLRLIYYSQIVNDFQKGDIAEGYSVSREKKESFPLTVTSAQKNPTAFYLCASGDRAKNIQYFGAGTRLSVL.

This chain joins TRBV5-1 and TRBJ2-5, with D unresolved. The DNA end is a closer match to TRBJ2-7, so the J assignment may be wrong. CDR1 is SGHRS and CDR2 is YFSETQ in the germline V gene. This CDR3 contains 15 residues. CDR3 protein: CASSLGRIEAYEQYF. The CDR3 nucleotides read TGCGCCAGCAGCTTGGGCCGTATCGAGGCCTACGAGCAGTACTTC.

The genes are TRBV28 and TRBJ2-7; D perhaps matches TRBD2 (6 bases). Germline V gene sequence: CDR1 MDHEN, CDR2 SYDVKM. This CDR3 is built from 17 residues. The V end was cut by 4 bases, the J end by 9 bases, with 28 bases between. This chain's CDR3 is CASSSFPNFREEVGQYF. In DNA, the CDR3 is TGTGCCAGCAGTTCATTTCCTAATTTCAGGGAGGAGGTCGGGCAGTACTTC.

This clonotype was found a few times. J is TRBJ2-7 and V is TRBV29-1; 9 positions agree with TRBD2. Trimming took 4 bases from V and 0 from J; bases not matched to a gene: 7. CDR3 length equals 15 residues. Germline-derived CDR1 and CDR2 are SQVTM and ANQGSEA. The CDR3 bases are TGCAGCGTTGTTAGGGCGCGGGAGGGCTCCTACGAGCAGTACTTC. Residues: CSVVRAREGSYEQYF.

This clonotype was found many times. The chain recombines TRBV20-1 with TRBJ2-5; 13 bases match TRBD2. The V and J ends lost 6 bases and 3 bases, in that order; junction bases with no gene match: 4. Germline V gene lookup returns CDR1 DFQATT and CDR2 SNEGSKA (reference sequence). The CDR3 is 14 amino acids. The CDR3 protein is CSAEGTSGEETQYF. In DNA form, the CDR3 reads TGCAGTGCAGAAGGGACTAGCGGGGAAGAGACCCAGTACTTC.

This clonotype has more than one count but fewer than ten. This chain connects TRBV29-1 to TRBJ1-1, with 10 bases fitting TRBD1. The germline CDR1 and CDR2 sequences are SQVTM and ANQGSEA. The trim removed 6 bases at V and 7 bases at J, leaving 5 bases unmatched. This CDR3 contains 12 residues. This CDR3 reads CSVHRDRGEAFF. CDR3 in DNA: TGCAGCGTCCACCGGGACAGGGGTGAAGCTTTCTTT.

This clonotype was counted a few times. This chain joins TRBV13 and TRBJ1-1; 9 bases fit TRBD1. The CDR3 spans 17 residues. J was trimmed by 3 bases and V by 1 base; bases with no gene match: 9. CDR1 is PRHDT, CDR2 FYEKMQ, per germline (reference sequence). In DNA form, the CDR3 reads TGTGCCAGCAGCTTAGCCGGGACAGGGCCGCACGACACTGAAGCTTTCTTT. It translates to CASSLAGTGPHDTEAFF.

The chain combines TRBV7-6 with TRBJ2-1; D is unresolved. The CDR3 is 17 residues long. The V end lost 5 bases, the J end lost 0 bases, and 17 bases lay between the germline ends. Germline V gene sequence: CDR1 SGHVS, CDR2 FNYEAQ. CDR3 bases: TGTGCCAGCAGCCCCCGTTTGAGGACGAGCTCCTACAATGAGCAGTTCTTC. Its protein product is CASSPRLRTSSYNEQFF.

This chain uses TRBV5-1 with TRBJ2-3; the match to TRBD2 covers 7 bases. V was pared by 0 bases and J by 2 bases, with 6 bases of the junction left unmatched. Germline values: CDR1 SGHRS, CDR2 YFSETQ. The CDR3 is 16 amino acids. The CDR3 here is CASSLASSGPTDTQYF. For the CDR3, the DNA is TGCGCCAGCAGCTTGGCCTCTAGCGGCCCCACAGATACGCAGTATTTT.

This clonotype has only a few counts. The genes are TRBV12-3 or TRBV12-4 and TRBJ2-2, with 9 bases lining up with TRBD1. The V segment lost 1 base and the J segment 5 bases; nucleotides outside the gene matches: 8. The CDR3 consists of 17 residues. Written as DNA, the CDR3 is TGTGCCAGCAGTTTAGTTACCGGGACAGGGCGTACCGGGGAGCTGTTTTTT. Amino acids: CASSLVTGTGRTGELFF.

This clonotype was recorded at least ten times. The V and J genes are TRBV12-3 or TRBV12-4 and TRBJ1-4; unclear D gene. Trimming pared 7 bases from V and 0 bases from J, leaving 9 bases between. This CDR3 is 14 amino acids long. The DNA of the CDR3 is TGTGCCAGCAACCGACGGGCAACTAATGAAAAACTGTTTTTT. Protein: CASNRRATNEKLFF.

This clonotype has a handful of counts. The genes are TRBV5-1 and TRBJ2-2; no clear D. CDR3 size: 16 residues. From germline, CDR1 is SGHRS and CDR2 YFSETQ. V was trimmed by 0 bases and J by 0 bases, leaving 9 bases between them. DNA of the CDR3: TGCGCCAGCAGCTTGGCTCTAAATACGAACACCGGGGAGCTGTTTTTT. It yields the protein CASSLALNTNTGELFF.

In its sample, this clonotype was seen a few times. The chain links TRBV28 to TRBJ2-5; 11 positions match TRBD2. The trim removed 4 bases at V and 2 bases at J, leaving 9 bases unmatched. The CDR3 is 17 residues long. CDR1 MDHEN and CDR2 SYDVKM come from the germline V gene. This chain's CDR3 is CASSSRTSGFVQETQYF. CDR3 in DNA: TGTGCCAGCAGTTCCCGGACTAGCGGGTTCGTACAAGAGACCCAGTACTTC.

This clonotype was observed a few times. V is TRBV5-1 and J is TRBJ2-2; tentatively, D is TRBD1 or TRBD2 (5 bases each). The CDR3 covers 14 residues. Germline CDR1 is SGHRS and CDR2 is YFSETQ. V was trimmed by 0 bases and J by 4 bases, leaving 7 bases between them. The CDR3 region is CASSLEGTTGELFF. CDR3 bases: TGCGCCAGCAGCTTGGAAGGGACCACCGGGGAGCTGTTTTTT.

The chain combines TRBV6-5 with TRBJ2-5; D remains ambiguous. The end of the DNA fits TRBJ2-1 better, so the J call may be wrong. CDR1 and CDR2 from the germline V gene are MNHEY and SVGAGI. This CDR3 has 12 residues. The CDR3 DNA sequence: TGTGCCAGCGGCGAGCGCAGCGATGAGCAGTTCTTC. Translation gives CASGERSDEQFF.

This clonotype has more than one count but fewer than ten. V and J are TRBV5-8 and TRBJ2-7; either TRBD1 or TRBD2 may fit D (5 bases each). This CDR3 contains 15 residues. Looked up from germline, CDR1 is SGHTS and CDR2 is YDEGEE. Trimming cost V 1 base and J 7 bases, with 18 bases left between them. The CDR3 sequence is CASSLPWDGVREQYF. The DNA for the CDR3 is TGTGCCAGCAGCTTGCCCTGGGACGGGGTACGTGAGCAGTACTTC.

This clonotype showed up just a few times. This chain connects TRBV27 to TRBJ2-7, with D possibly matching TRBD2 (6 bases). The CDR3 has 15 residues. Trimming shortened V by 7 bases and J by 2 bases, and 18 bases separated the two germline ends. Germline lookup yields CDR1 MNHEY and CDR2 SMNVEV (reference sequence). For the CDR3, the DNA is TGTGCCAGCAAACCCGGGACTGGCCAGACCTACGAGCAGTACTTC. Its protein is CASKPGTGQTYEQYF.

The sample holds many counts of this clonotype. The V call is TRBV6-2 or TRBV6-3, the J call TRBJ2-7; TRBD1 matches 7 bases. The CDR3 totals 15 residues. After removal of 6 bases from V and 3 bases from J, the junction contained 11 bases not matched to a gene. Germline CDR1 reads MNHEY; CDR2 reads SVGEGT. The DNA of the CDR3 is TGTGCCAGCAGCCGATATCCGGGACAGTTCTACGAGCAGTACTTC. Translating gives CASSRYPGQFYEQYF.

This chain uses TRBV4-3 with TRBJ2-5; 7 positions match TRBD2. The germline V gene encodes CDR1 LGHNA and CDR2 YSLEER. The trim removed 4 bases at V and 9 bases at J, leaving 14 bases unmatched. This CDR3 spans 15 amino acids. In DNA form, the CDR3 reads TGCGCCAGCAGCCCAGCCGGGACTACCGGGACGGCCCAGTACTTC. Protein product: CASSPAGTTGTAQYF.

This clonotype has only a few counts. The chain joins TRBV4-1 to TRBJ2-3; TRBD1 aligns across 9 bases. The CDR3 extends over 14 amino acids. Germline loops: CDR1 MGHRA, CDR2 YSYEKL. After removal of 0 bases from V and 9 bases from J, the junction contained 4 bases not matched to a gene. Written as DNA, the CDR3 is TGCGCCAGCAGCCAAGAGGACAGGGGAGGAACGCAGTATTTT. The encoded protein is CASSQEDRGGTQYF.

This clonotype was recorded a few times. The chain uses TRBV11-2 and TRBJ2-4; possibly TRBD2 for D (6 bases). Trimming took off 4 bases at V and 1 base at J, with 11 bases between the two ends. Germline V gives CDR1 SGHAT, CDR2 FQNNGV. CDR3 length: 15 residues. The CDR3 protein is CASSSNAGAKNIQYF. The CDR3 nucleotides are TGTGCCAGCAGCTCAAATGCGGGGGCCAAAAACATTCAGTACTTC.